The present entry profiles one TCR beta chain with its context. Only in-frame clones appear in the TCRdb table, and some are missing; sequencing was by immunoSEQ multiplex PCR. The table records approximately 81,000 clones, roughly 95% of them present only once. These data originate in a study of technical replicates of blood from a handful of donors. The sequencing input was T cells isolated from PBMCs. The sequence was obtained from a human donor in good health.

The CDR3: CASSPEVAGFLREQYF. The DNA of the CDR3 is TGTGCCAGCTCACCGGAGGTAGCGGGATTCCTTAGAGAGCAGTACTTC. The rearrangement joins TRBV18 to TRBJ2-7, with 8 bases lining up with TRBD2. Germline values: CDR1 KGHSH, CDR2 LQKENI. J was trimmed by 7 bases and V by 3 bases; bases with no gene match: 14. The CDR3 has 16 residues.